This T cell receptor beta chain was identified in a study of vaccination effects on CD4 cells after COVID-19. Germline lookup yields CDR1 SEHNR and CDR2 FQNEAQ (reference sequence). The V gene lost 5 bases and the J gene lost 0 bases, with 7 bases spanning the gap. The CDR3 has 14 residues. The ViraFEST assay expanded antigen-specific CD4+ T cells with viral peptide pools before sequencing. Isolation of CD4+ T cells took place after 10 to 11 days of culture. The vaccine recipients had no prior SARS-CoV-2 infection, with negative nucleocapsid antibodies. Profiling relied on immunoSEQ multiplex PCR, and the TCRdb table lists in-frame clones only, not all of them. Of fewer than 30,000 clones listed, over 55% are singletons. Remarks on this clone: Its specificity is unknown.

The chain has TRBV7-9 and TRBJ2-2; no definite D call. Specimen: CD4+ T cells from PBMCs cultured with HCoV-OC43 spike peptides, collected before COVID-19 vaccination. Subset described: HCoV-OC43 spike overlapping peptide pool stimulation. This clonotype was obtained from a human donor who received a COVID-19 vaccine. The DNA for the CDR3 is TGTGCCAGCAGCAACAGCGCGAACACCGGGGAGCTGTTTTTT. Protein sequence: CASSNSANTGELFF.